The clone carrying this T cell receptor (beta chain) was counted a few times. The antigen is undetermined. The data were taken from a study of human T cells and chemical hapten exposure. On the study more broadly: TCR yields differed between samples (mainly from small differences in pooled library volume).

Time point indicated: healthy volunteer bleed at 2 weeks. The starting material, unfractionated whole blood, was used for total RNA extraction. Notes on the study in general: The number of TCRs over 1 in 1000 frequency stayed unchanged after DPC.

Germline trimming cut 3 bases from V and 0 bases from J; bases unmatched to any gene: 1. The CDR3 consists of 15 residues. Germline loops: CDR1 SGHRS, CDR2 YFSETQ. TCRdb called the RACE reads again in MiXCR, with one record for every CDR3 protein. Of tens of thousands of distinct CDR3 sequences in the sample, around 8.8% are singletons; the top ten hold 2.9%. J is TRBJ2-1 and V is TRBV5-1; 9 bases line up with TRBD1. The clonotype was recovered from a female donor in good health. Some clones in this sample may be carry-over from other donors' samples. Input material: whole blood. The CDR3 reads CASSWGQGSYNEQFF. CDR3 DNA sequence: TGCGCCAGCAGCTGGGGACAGGGCTCCTACAATGAGCAGTTCTTC.